These T cell receptor beta chains were read from a single sample in a study of cytomegalovirus exposure and HLA in healthy donors. The table came from immunoSEQ multiplex PCR; TCRdb's copy has only in-frame clones and leaves some out. The sample consists of approximately 99,000 clones, 79% of them appearing once. The sequenced sample was PBMCs. These receptor sequences come from a male donor in good health and CMV-seropositive. CDR3s include the opening cysteine and the closing phenylalanine or tryptophan. The D gene is left open where the match is weak. A row's size may be missing; if present it is once, few, many or a size class.

V gene	J gene	clone size	D gene	CDR3 protein	CDR3 DNA
TRBV12-5	TRBJ1-1	once	NA	CASGPPGTINTEAFF	TGTGCTAGTGGTCCTCCAGGGACAATTAACACTGAAGCTTTCTTT
TRBV5-1	TRBJ1-2	NA	NA	CASSFSPGTDTF	TGCGCCAGCAGCTTTTCCCCCGGGACTGACACCTTC
TRBV9	TRBJ2-3	NA	NA	CASSVEIGVTPGTQYF	TGTGCCAGCAGCGTAGAAATCGGGGTAACCCCAGGTACGCAGTATTTT
TRBV6-6	TRBJ2-5	NA	TRBD2	CASSLQRGTWETQYF	TGTGCCAGCAGCCTCCAGCGGGGGACATGGGAGACCCAGTACTTC
TRBV6-5	TRBJ1-5	NA	TRBD1	CASKQGLKQPQHF	TGTGCCAGCAAACAGGGGCTTAAGCAGCCCCAGCATTTT
TRBV10-3	TRBJ1-1	NA	TRBD1	CAIGGNTGGTEAFF	TGTGCCATCGGGGGGAATACAGGGGGAACTGAAGCTTTCTTT
TRBV5-1	TRBJ2-5	NA	TRBD1	CASSRDREETQYF	TGCGCCAGCAGCCGGGACAGGGAAGAGACCCAGTACTTC
TRBV6-1	TRBJ1-4	NA	NA	CASSQTDPGAKLFF	TGTGCCAGCAGTCAAACCGATCCGGGAGCAAAACTGTTTTTT
TRBV4-2	TRBJ1-6	NA	NA	CASSQDQAGWSPLHF	TGTGCCAGCAGCCAAGATCAGGCAGGGTGGTCACCCCTCCACTTT
TRBV6-5	TRBJ1-6	few	TRBD1	CASSYNRGASPLHF	TGTGCCAGCAGTTACAACAGGGGGGCTTCACCCCTCCACTTT
TRBV5-1	TRBJ2-1	NA	TRBD1	CASSLSVGDRINEQFF	TGCGCCAGCAGCTTGAGTGTTGGGGACAGGATCAATGAGCAGTTCTTC
TRBV11-3	TRBJ1-1	once	TRBD1	CASRGGMNTEAFF	TGTGCCAGCAGAGGGGGCATGAACACTGAAGCTTTCTTT
TRBV5-4	TRBJ1-1	NA	NA	CASSGRGGPGEAFF	TGTGCCAGCAGCGGCAGGGGTGGTCCGGGTGAAGCTTTCTTT
TRBV30	TRBJ1-6	NA	NA	CAWTLWLGGSSYNSPLHF	TGTGCCTGGACCCTGTGGTTAGGCGGGAGCTCCTATAATTCACCCCTCCACTTT
TRBV5-4	TRBJ2-7	NA	TRBD1	CASSLAGGDEQYF	TGTGCCAGCAGCTTGGCAGGGGGAGACGAGCAGTACTTC
TRBV5-1	TRBJ1-2	NA	TRBD1	CASTRDRATGYTF	TGCGCCAGCACCCGGGACAGGGCAACTGGCTACACCTTC
TRBV18	TRBJ1-1	few	NA	CASSRGGWNTEAFF	TGTGCCAGCTCACGGGGGGGCTGGAACACTGAAGCTTTCTTT
TRBV7-2	TRBJ1-1	few	NA	CASSLGEMNTEAFF	TGTGCCAGCAGCTTAGGTGAGATGAACACTGAAGCTTTCTTT
TRBV30	TRBJ1-3	NA	NA	CAWTYRASGNAIYF	TGTGCCTGGACCTACAGGGCCTCTGGAAACGCCATATATTTT
TRBV27	TRBJ2-1	NA	NA	CASSFSFVVHNEQFF	TGTGCCAGCAGTTTCTCTTTCGTCGTTCACAATGAGCAGTTCTTC
TRBV7-4	TRBJ2-7	once	NA	CASSLLEDFYYEQYF	TGTGCCAGCAGCCTCTTAGAGGACTTCTACTACGAGCAGTACTTC
TRBV2	TRBJ1-1	NA	TRBD1	CDSSPPPGTGSGTEAFF	TGTGACAGCAGTCCCCCACCTGGGACAGGGAGTGGCACTGAAGCTTTCTTT
TRBV4-1	TRBJ1-1	NA	NA	CASSQDRGYNTEAFF	TGCGCCAGCAGCCAAGACAGGGGATACAACACTGAAGCTTTCTTT
TRBV6-6	TRBJ1-4	NA	NA	CASSYSLGATNEKLFF	TGTGCCAGCAGTTACTCTCTAGGAGCAACTAATGAAAAACTGTTTTTT
TRBV30	TRBJ1-1	NA	NA	CAWSPGTEAFF	TGTGCCTGGAGTCCCGGCACTGAAGCTTTCTTT
TRBV4-1	TRBJ1-4	NA	TRBD1	CASSRVLGQGAEKLFF	TGCGCCAGCAGCCGAGTTCTGGGACAGGGGGCCGAAAAACTGTTTTTT
TRBV4-1	TRBJ2-7	NA	TRBD1	CASSQSTGTAYEQYF	TGCGCCAGCAGCCAATCTACCGGGACAGCCTACGAGCAGTACTTC
TRBV13	TRBJ2-6	NA	TRBD1	CASSLTGAGANVLTF	TGTGCCAGCAGCTTGACAGGGGCTGGGGCCAACGTCCTGACTTTC
TRBV30	TRBJ2-7	NA	TRBD2	CAWRGVGTSYEQYF	TGTGCCTGGAGGGGTGTTGGGACTAGCTACGAGCAGTACTTC
TRBV2	TRBJ2-3	NA	NA	CASRVQGRTDTQYF	TGTGCCAGCAGGGTACAGGGGAGGACAGATACGCAGTATTTT
TRBV27	TRBJ1-2	NA	TRBD1	CASSMTTGGSGYGYTF	TGTGCCAGCAGTATGACCACAGGGGGCTCGGGCTATGGCTACACCTTC
TRBV27	TRBJ1-1	NA	TRBD1	CASSLDRGAEAFF	TGTGCCAGCAGTTTGGACAGGGGCGCTGAAGCTTTCTTT
TRBV27	TRBJ2-7	NA	NA	CASSGGESYEQYF	TGTGCCAGCAGCGGAGGGGAATCCTACGAGCAGTACTTC
TRBV11-2	TRBJ2-1	NA	NA	CASSSLAAYNEQFF	TGTGCCAGCAGCTCCCTCGCGGCCTACAATGAGCAGTTCTTC
TRBV6-5	TRBJ2-7	NA	TRBD1	CASSSTGTGGSEQYF	TGTGCCAGCAGTTCCACCGGGACAGGGGGAAGCGAGCAGTACTTC
TRBV6-5	TRBJ2-4	NA	NA	CASSKPGLAKNIQYF	TGTGCCAGCAGTAAACCGGGACTAGCCAAAAACATTCAGTACTTC
TRBV19	TRBJ1-5	NA	NA	CASSTSPRNNQPQHF	TGTGCCAGTAGTACCTCTCCGAGAAACAATCAGCCCCAGCATTTT
TRBV7-2	TRBJ1-4	NA	NA	CASSSTALNEKLFF	TGTGCCAGCAGCTCGACAGCTCTTAATGAAAAACTGTTTTTT
TRBV20-1	TRBJ1-1	few	NA	CSGLRDTEAFF	TGCAGTGGTCTTCGGGACACTGAAGCTTTCTTT
TRBV9	TRBJ1-6	few	NA	CASSVGRSGNSPLHF	TGTGCCAGCAGCGTGGGCAGGAGCGGTAATTCACCCCTCCACTTT
TRBV19	TRBJ2-5	NA	NA	CASSINEGSWETQYF	TGTGCCAGTAGTATAAACGAGGGCTCCTGGGAGACCCAGTACTTC